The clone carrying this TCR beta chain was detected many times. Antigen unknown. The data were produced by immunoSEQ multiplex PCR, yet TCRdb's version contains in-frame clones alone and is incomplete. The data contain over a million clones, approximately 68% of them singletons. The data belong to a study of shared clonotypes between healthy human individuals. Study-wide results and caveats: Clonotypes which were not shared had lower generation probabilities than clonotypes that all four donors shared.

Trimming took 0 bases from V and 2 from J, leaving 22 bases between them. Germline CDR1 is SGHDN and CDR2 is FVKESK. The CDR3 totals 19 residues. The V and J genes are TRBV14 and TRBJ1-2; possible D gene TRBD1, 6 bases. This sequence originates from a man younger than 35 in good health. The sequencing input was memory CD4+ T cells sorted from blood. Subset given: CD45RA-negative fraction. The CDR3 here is CASSQDRYYSGDTNYGYTF. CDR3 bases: TGTGCCAGCAGCCAAGATCGGTATTATTCGGGGGACACAAACTATGGCTACACCTTC.